This TCR beta chain appears in the sequencing data of a study of CD8+ T cells in alopecia areata. Study context: The drug, oral tofacitinib, was given to treated patients at 5 to 10 mg twice daily. The drug, tofacitinib, lasted 6 to 18 months, followed by 6 months off drug.

In alopecia areata patients, both lesional scalp punch biopsies and peripheral blood were collected. RNA extraction was followed by reverse transcription into cDNA, which acted as the sequencing template. Profiled with immunoSEQ multiplex PCR; TCRdb holds only in-frame clones, not every one. Here the sample spans about 180,000 clones, just under 60% being singletons. The input for sequencing was CD4+ T cells sorted from blood, taken at week 0. The TCR comes from a human donor with alopecia areata.

In nucleotides, the CDR3 is TGCGCCAGCAGCCGAGGGTTGTCACCCCTCCACTTT. Protein product: CASSRGLSPLHF. The chain links TRBV4-1 to TRBJ1-6; D call uncertain. V shed 4 bases and J shed 10 bases, with 8 bases lying between them. The CDR3 has 12 residues. The germline CDR1 and CDR2 sequences are MGHRA and YSYEKL.